This T cell receptor (beta chain) was sequenced in a study of identical twins. TCRdb ran MiXCR on the 5' RACE reads and lists one entry per CDR3 protein. Of about 240,000 distinct CDR3 sequences in the sample, 7.5% were seen once. Details on this clonotype: Its target is unknown.

Broader study findings: Beta out-of-frame sequences displayed a weaker excess of sharing between twins.

These same records also appear under a second study, on yellow fever vaccine responses in identical twins.

Sequenced: CD8+ T cells sorted from blood. This clonotype was sampled from a woman under 30 in good health.

CDR3 bases: TGTGCCAGCACCCTTAGCGGGGGGCCAGGGGAGCTGTTTTTT. It encodes CASTLSGGPGELFF. The chain uses TRBV12-3 or TRBV12-4 and TRBJ2-2; 10 nucleotides agree with TRBD2. The junction had 7 bases not matched to a gene; V was cut back by 7 bases and J by 8 bases. This CDR3 region has 14 residues.